Listed here are 28 T cell receptor beta chains from one sample, sequenced in a study of response to subunit inactivated influenza vaccine. MiXCR was run by TCRdb on the RT-PCR reads, yielding one entry per CDR3 protein. This table has roughly 620,000 distinct CDR3 sequences, roughly 10% appearing once. The data also belong to a second study, concerning T cells expressing NK-cell markers. This second report adds: 5'RACE template switching with UMIs produced the TCR beta cDNA.

Sample: PBMCs from blood, taken on the day of vaccination. The receptor set was obtained from a man aged 50-59 years who received an inactivated influenza vaccine.

A few counts support this clonotype. The V call is TRBV12-3 or TRBV12-4, the J call TRBJ2-2; TRBD1 aligns across 7 bases. V trimming: 4 bases; J trimming: 5 bases; junction bases outside the gene matches: 7. This CDR3 contains 15 residues. CDR3 nucleotide sequence: TGTGCCAGCAGTTGGGGACAGAGGGGGACCGGGGAGCTGTTTTTT. This translates into CASSWGQRGTGELFF.

The J gene is TRBJ2-7, the V gene TRBV5-8; 7 nucleotides match TRBD1. V was clipped by 3 bases and J by 7 bases; unmatched bases: 10. CDR3 length: 14 residues. Germline V CDR1 and CDR2: SGHTS, YDEGEE. As DNA, the CDR3 is TGTGCCAGCAGCTCTAGGACAGGAATCCTGGAGCAGTACTTC. It encodes CASSSRTGILEQYF.

Comment on this clonotype: At one boundary the junction diverges from the germline segment, which might be a read error. The gene calls are TRBV7-2 and TRBJ2-5, with 9 nucleotides matching TRBD2. The germline gives CDR1 SGHTA, CDR2 FQGNSA. The CDR3 extends over 14 amino acids. CDR3 in amino acids: CASSLAGLAGTQFF. Here the CDR3 DNA reads TGTGCCAGCAGCTTAGCCGGGCTAGCGGGGACCCAGTTTTTC.

The chain couples TRBV28 to TRBJ2-7, with 10 bases that match TRBD2. The CDR3 is 13 residues long. V gave up 9 bases and J gave up 7 bases; unmatched junction bases: 9. The germline V gene has CDR1 MDHEN and CDR2 SYDVKM. The DNA for the CDR3 is TGTGCCAGTTGGGCTAGCGGGAGCGAAGAGCAGTACTTC. Translation: CASWASGSEEQYF.

This clonotype occurred many times. The rearrangement joins TRBV7-9 to TRBJ2-7, with TRBD1 matching 9 bases. The CDR3 extends over 14 amino acids. V lost 6 bases and J lost 0; bases outside the gene matches: 3. Germline values: CDR1 SEHNR, CDR2 FQNEAQ (reference sequence). CDR3 DNA: TGTGCCAGCAGAGGGACAGGGTTCTCCTACGAGCAGTACTTC. It specifies CASRGTGFSYEQYF.

The rearrangement joins TRBV12-3 or TRBV12-4 to TRBJ2-5; possible D gene TRBD2, 6 bases. V lost 7 bases to trimming and J lost 1 base, with 13 bases between them. The CDR3 has 14 residues. Here the CDR3 reads CASTLDGSQETQYF. The CDR3 bases are TGTGCCAGCACCTTGGACGGGAGCCAAGAGACCCAGTACTTC.

The chain joins TRBV7-9 to TRBJ2-7; D is possibly TRBD1 (6 bases). This CDR3 is 17 amino acids long. The ends were cut back, 4 bases at V and 5 bases at J, with 24 bases in the middle. Looked up from germline, CDR1 is SEHNR and CDR2 is FQNEAQ (reference sequence). The DNA for the CDR3 is TGTGCCAGCAGCTCTCCGGTTCAGGGGCCTCGGCACAACGAGCAGTACTTC. Translating it yields CASSSPVQGPRHNEQYF.

This rearrangement joins TRBV4-2 to TRBJ2-3; 8 bases match TRBD2. V lost 5 bases, J lost 6 bases, and 10 bases stayed unmatched. CDR3 length equals 15 residues. Germline V gene lookup returns CDR1 LGHNA and CDR2 YNFKEQ. The CDR3 DNA is TGTGCCAGCAGCACAACAGCGGGGGTCCCGGATACGCAGTATTTT. Protein sequence: CASSTTAGVPDTQYF.

This chain links TRBV20-1 with TRBJ2-2; D may correspond to TRBD1 or TRBD2 (5 bases each). Trimming took 3 bases from V and 0 from J, leaving 23 bases between them. CDR3 size: 19 residues. Germline CDR1 is DFQATT and CDR2 is SNEGSKA (reference sequence). DNA for the CDR3: TGCAGTGCTAGGGGCCCCGGGACCCCGACTACCCCGAACACCGGGGAGCTGTTTTTT. Translation gives CSARGPGTPTTPNTGELFF.

This clonotype was observed at least ten times. The chain employs TRBV7-8 and TRBJ2-3; TRBD1 might be the D (6 bases). The CDR3 is 14 residues long. Germline CDR1 SGHVS, CDR2 FQNEAQ. V was pared by 5 bases and J by 2 bases, with 11 bases between. CDR3 sequence: CASSLPGHTDTQYF. In nucleotides, the CDR3 is TGTGCCAGCAGCCTCCCGGGACACACAGATACGCAGTATTTT.

This clonotype was detected only a few times. The chain combines TRBV12-3 or TRBV12-4 with TRBJ2-3; maybe TRBD2 (6 bases). The germline V and J ends were trimmed by 2 bases and 5 bases, with 11 bases remaining between them. CDR3 length equals 14 residues. CDR3 region: CASSLSRGVDTQYF. The CDR3 region has the DNA TGTGCCAGCAGTTTAAGTCGCGGGGTAGATACGCAGTATTTT.

This chain uses TRBV10-3 with TRBJ2-2; 10 bases fit TRBD2. The CDR3 is 21 residues long. Germline trimming cut 2 bases from V and 0 bases from J; bases unmatched to any gene: 15. CDR1 is ENHRY and CDR2 is SYGVKD in the germline V gene. In nucleotides, the CDR3 is TGTGCCATCAGTGAGAGGCCCTATCTAGCGGGAGAGATCTCGAACACCGGGGAGCTGTTTTTT. Translating it yields CAISERPYLAGEISNTGELFF.

J is TRBJ2-5 and V is TRBV28; no definite D call. The V and J ends lost 3 bases and 6 bases respectively, with 8 bases between them. CDR1 MDHEN and CDR2 SYDVKM come from the germline V gene. The length of the CDR3 is 12 residues. CDR3: CASSFGPQTQYF. CDR3 in DNA: TGTGCCAGCAGTTTTGGCCCGCAGACCCAGTACTTC.

The rearrangement links TRBV7-2 to TRBJ1-5, with D possibly matching TRBD1 (5 bases). CDR1 and CDR2 (germline): SGHTA, FQGNSA. Deletions cut 5 bases from V and 4 bases from J, with 15 bases between. There are 15 residues in the CDR3. CDR3 region: CASSAAGRLNQPQHF. CDR3 nucleotide sequence: TGTGCCAGCAGCGCGGCAGGGAGGTTGAATCAGCCCCAGCATTTT.

The chain recombines TRBV7-3 with TRBJ2-1; TRBD1 agrees at 9 bases. Germline V CDR1 and CDR2: SGHTA, FQGTGA. Trimming at V came to 5 bases and at J to 5 bases, leaving 7 bases not matched to a gene. The CDR3 extends over 15 amino acids. The CDR3 nucleotides read TGTGCCAGCAGCGCGCGGACAGGGGTAGACAATGAGCAGTTCTTC. Its translation is CASSARTGVDNEQFF.

In this sample, this clonotype turned up a few times. This chain joins TRBV7-2 and TRBJ1-4; TRBD1 aligns across 7 bases. The V gene's germline CDR1 is SGHTA and CDR2 FQGNSA. This CDR3 region has 14 residues. Losses at the gene ends were 5 bases for V and 8 bases for J; bases not matched to a gene: 8. DNA of the CDR3: TGTGCCAGCAGCCAAAGACAGGGTCAAGAAAAACTGTTTTTT. Protein product: CASSQRQGQEKLFF.

The sample holds many counts of this clonotype. V and J are TRBV12-3 or TRBV12-4 and TRBJ2-5, with TRBD1 matching 9 bases. V trimming: 3 bases; J trimming: 6 bases; junction bases outside the gene matches: 5. The CDR3 length is 14 residues. The CDR3 is CASSFETGGKTQYF. The DNA for the CDR3 is TGTGCCAGCAGTTTCGAGACAGGGGGAAAGACCCAGTACTTC.

This clonotype was seen a few times. The chain carries TRBV7-2 and TRBJ2-3, with 7 bases that match TRBD1. This CDR3 is built from 15 residues. V shed 0 bases, J shed 4 bases, and the junction held 4 bases outside the gene matches. In germline, CDR1 is SGHTA, CDR2 FQGNSA. For the CDR3, the DNA is TGTGCCAGCAGCTTAGCGAGGGACAGTCCAGATACGCAGTATTTT. This codes for CASSLARDSPDTQYF.

The gene calls are TRBV6-2 or TRBV6-3 and TRBJ1-6; D may be TRBD1 (5 bases). Per the germline V gene, CDR1 is MNHEY and CDR2 is SVGEGT. CDR3 size: 16 residues. V was pared by 9 bases and J by 10 bases, with 25 bases between. CDR3 nucleotide sequence: TGTGCCAGTCATCCGTCTTCGGGACTGCGTGGATCACCCCTCCACTTT. This encodes CASHPSSGLRGSPLHF.

This clonotype has at least ten counts. The chain has TRBV27 and TRBJ1-5; D not certain. Germline values: CDR1 MNHEY, CDR2 SMNVEV (reference sequence). The CDR3 consists of 14 residues. Deletions cut 7 bases from V and 2 bases from J, with 12 bases between. In nucleotides, the CDR3 is TGTGCCAGCAAACGGGAGGTGGGCAATCAGCCCCAGCATTTT. Amino acids: CASKREVGNQPQHF.

This clonotype was seen a few times. This chain joins TRBV11-2 and TRBJ2-7; possible D gene TRBD1, 6 bases. The CDR3 consists of 18 residues. Germline V lookup: CDR1 SGHAT, CDR2 FQNNGV. Trimming removed 1 base from V and 1 base from J, with 20 bases in between. The CDR3: CASSLVGSYYQGSYEQYF. The CDR3, as DNA: TGTGCCAGCAGCTTAGTAGGCAGTTACTACCAGGGGTCCTACGAGCAGTACTTC.

The chain joins TRBV11-3 to TRBJ2-7; D assignment may be TRBD1 or TRBD2 (5 bases each). Germline V gene lookup returns CDR1 SGHNT and CDR2 YENEEA. V shed 5 bases and J shed 2 bases, with 16 bases lying between them. CDR3 length: 15 amino acids. The CDR3 protein is CASSITGDGAYEQYF. For the CDR3, the DNA is TGTGCCAGCAGCATAACCGGGGACGGTGCCTACGAGCAGTACTTC.

A few counts support this clonotype. The CDR3 DNA reads TGCAGTGCTAGAGCGGGGACAGGGGGAAAACTGTTTTTT. As protein: CSARAGTGGKLFF. The J gene is TRBJ1-4, the V gene TRBV20-1, with TRBD1 matching over 11 bases. In germline, CDR1 is DFQATT, CDR2 SNEGSKA (reference sequence). CDR3 length: 13 amino acids. The trim removed 1 base at V and 10 bases at J, leaving 2 bases unmatched.

This clonotype was detected many times. The rearrangement joins TRBV4-2 to TRBJ2-1, with D perhaps TRBD1 (6 bases). CDR1 LGHNA and CDR2 YNFKEQ come from the germline V gene. V was clipped by 8 bases and J by 3 bases, with 17 bases between them. This CDR3 comprises 15 residues. CDR3 DNA: TGTGCCAGCTCCCCCCCGGGACAAGACTACAATGAGCAGTTCTTC. It translates to CASSPPGQDYNEQFF.

This clonotype was observed a handful of times. This rearrangement joins TRBV10-3 to TRBJ1-5; the D gene is possibly TRBD1 (5 bases). CDR3 size: 15 residues. Trimming stripped 0 bases from V and 6 bases from J, with 12 bases between. CDR1 ENHRY and CDR2 SYGVKD come from the germline V gene. CDR3 region: CAISESAGRGQPQHF. The CDR3 DNA reads as TGTGCCATCAGTGAGTCGGCGGGACGTGGTCAGCCCCAGCATTTT.

This clonotype appeared a few times. The chain combines TRBV4-3 with TRBJ2-3, with 10 bases matching TRBD2. With V trimmed by 1 base and J by 0 bases, 4 bases remained unmatched. The CDR3 has 17 residues. CDR1 and CDR2 (germline): LGHNA, YSLEER. CDR3 DNA sequence: TGCGCCAGCAGCCAAGTAGCGGGGGGCCCTAGCACAGATACGCAGTATTTT. Its protein is CASSQVAGGPSTDTQYF.

This clonotype was observed a handful of times. This rearrangement joins TRBV4-1 to TRBJ2-5, with a weak D call TRBD2 (8 bases). Germline loops: CDR1 MGHRA, CDR2 YSYEKL. The CDR3 loop spans 16 amino acids. V was pared by 1 base and J by 5 bases, with 17 bases between. The CDR3 region is CASSQGDRASGETQYF. The CDR3 coding sequence is TGCGCCAGCAGCCAAGGAGACAGGGCTAGCGGGGAGACCCAGTACTTC.

This clonotype was seen a few times. This chain uses TRBV19 with TRBJ2-1, with D perhaps TRBD1 (6 bases). The length of the CDR3 is 14 residues. In germline, CDR1 is LNHDA, CDR2 SQIVND (reference sequence). The V gene lost 5 bases and the J gene lost 9 bases, with 17 bases spanning the gap. The CDR3 loop is CASSFQGNTPEQFF. The CDR3 region has the DNA TGTGCCAGTAGTTTCCAGGGGAATACTCCTGAGCAGTTCTTC. Full variable domain (outside the CDR3, taken from reference TRBV19 and TRBJ2-1): DGGITQSPKYLFRKEGQNVTLSCEQNLNHDAMYWYRQDPGQGLRLIYYSQIVNDFQKGDIAEGYSVSREKKESFPLTVTSAQKNPTAFYLCASSFQGNTPEQFFGPGTRLTVL.